These 3 T cell receptor beta chains share one sample of origin, sequenced in a study of early stage breast cancer tumors. Sequenced by immunoSEQ multiplex PCR; TCRdb stores in-frame clones only, minus some. The profile shows about 69,000 clones, roughly 80% of them singletons. Sequenced sample: blood. The source is a person aged 40-50 years with breast cancer.

V gene TRBV28 combines with J gene TRBJ2-1, with D possibly matching TRBD1 (5 bases). CDR1 is MDHEN and CDR2 is SYDVKM in the germline V gene. The CDR3 extends over 13 amino acids. Trimming shortened V by 5 bases and J by 6 bases, and 11 bases separated the two germline ends. The CDR3 sequence is CASSLRTLNEQFF. CDR3 nucleotides: TGTGCCAGCAGTCTAAGGACACTCAATGAGCAGTTCTTC.

The rearrangement uses TRBV2 and TRBJ1-1; D is unclear. V dropped 1 base and J dropped 1 base, with 7 bases sitting between them. This CDR3 spans 14 amino acids. Germline CDR1 is SNHLY and CDR2 is FYNNEI. Written as DNA, the CDR3 is TGTGCCAGCAGTGAAGTAGGGTGGAACACTGAAGCTTTCTTT. As protein: CASSEVGWNTEAFF.

CDR3 region: CASSPGTGDYYEQYF. The CDR3 nucleotides are TGTGCCAGCTCACCTGGGACAGGGGATTACTACGAGCAGTACTTC. This chain links TRBV18 with TRBJ2-7; 10 nucleotides line up with TRBD1. The CDR3 consists of 15 residues. Trimming at V came to 3 bases and at J to 3 bases, leaving 5 bases not matched to a gene. The germline V gene has CDR1 KGHSH and CDR2 LQKENI.